A single sample is the source of the 25 T cell receptor beta chains below, sequenced in a study of blood T cell repertoires in COVID-19. Here immunoSEQ multiplex PCR was the method, and the copy in TCRdb shows in-frame clones only, minus some. The repertoire holds 150,000 or so clones, approximately 95% seen once, with about 4.5% in the top ten. The sample was peripheral blood. The receptors shown here come from a woman aged 45-60 years with acute or convalescent COVID-19.

The V gene is TRBV29-1, the J gene TRBJ1-1; D is ambiguous. This CDR3 contains 12 residues. V was clipped by 5 bases and J by 1 base, with 8 bases between them. Germline CDR1 is SQVTM and CDR2 is ANQGSEA. This CDR3 is CSVSTRNTEAFF. CDR3 DNA sequence: TGCAGCGTTTCGACACGGAACACTGAAGCTTTCTTT.

The rearrangement joins TRBV7-9 to TRBJ1-2; unclear D gene. V was clipped by 1 base and J by 8 bases, with 11 bases between them. The germline V gene has CDR1 SEHNR and CDR2 FQNEAQ (reference sequence). The CDR3 has 13 amino acids. CDR3 nucleotide sequence: TGTGCCAGCAGCTTAGAAGCAGGAGGGGGCTACACCTTC. This sequence encodes CASSLEAGGGYTF. The variable domain in full, with the rest retrieved from reference TRBV7-9 and TRBJ1-2, is DTGVSQNPRHKITKRGQNVTFRCDPISEHNRLYWYRQTLGQGPEFLTYFQNEAQLEKSRLLSDRFSAERPKGSFSTLEIQRTEQGDSAMYLCASSLEAGGGYTFGSGTRLTVV.

For the CDR3, the DNA is TGTGCCAGCAGCCTGGGGGCACTAGTTAGGACAGATACGCAGTATTTT. Amino acid sequence: CASSLGALVRTDTQYF. This sequence joins TRBV7-6 and TRBJ2-3; weak D call: TRBD1 (6 bases). The CDR3 sequence is 16 residues long. V was trimmed by 5 bases and J by 3 bases, leaving 18 bases between them. The germline gives CDR1 SGHVS, CDR2 FNYEAQ. Filled out from reference TRBV7-6 and TRBJ2-3, the complete variable domain reads GAGVSQSPRYKVTKRGQDVALRCDPISGHVSLYWYRQALGQGPEFLTYFNYEAQQDKSGLPNDRFSAERPEGSISTLTIQRTEQRDSAMYRCASSLGALVRTDTQYFGPGTRLTVL.

The rearrangement uses TRBV28 and TRBJ1-6; D remains ambiguous. V shed 5 bases and J shed 8 bases, with 10 bases lying between them. Germline V lookup: CDR1 MDHEN, CDR2 SYDVKM. The CDR3 runs to 13 residues. Written as DNA, the CDR3 is TGTGCCAGCAGTATAGTTGCGGATTCACCCCTCCACTTT. It yields the protein CASSIVADSPLHF. Full variable domain (outside the CDR3, taken from reference TRBV28 and TRBJ1-6): DVKVTQSSRYLVKRTGEKVFLECVQDMDHENMFWYRQDPGLGLRLIYFSYDVKMKEKGDIPEGYSVSREKKERFSLILESASTNQTSMYLCASSIVADSPLHFGNGTRLTVT.

J is TRBJ2-3 and V is TRBV6-5; D is uncertain. V was trimmed by 2 bases and J by 3 bases, leaving 6 bases between them. Germline assignment: CDR1 MNHEY and CDR2 SVGAGI. The CDR3 has 13 residues. CDR3 sequence: CASSYRLTDTQYF. In DNA form, the CDR3 reads TGTGCCAGCAGTTACCGACTTACAGATACGCAGTATTTT.

The V call is TRBV7-2, the J call TRBJ2-1; D not resolved. Germline-derived CDR1 and CDR2 are SGHTA and FQGNSA. The CDR3 extends over 14 amino acids. Trimming took 3 bases from V and 6 from J, leaving 12 bases between them. CDR3 protein: CASSLQRAGNEQFF. DNA of the CDR3: TGTGCCAGCAGCTTGCAGAGAGCAGGCAATGAGCAGTTCTTC. The whole variable domain, remainder taken from reference TRBV7-2 and TRBJ2-1, is GAGVSQSPSNKVTEKGKDVELRCDPISGHTALYWYRQSLGQGLEFLIYFQGNSAPDKSGLPSDRFSAERTGGSVSTLTIQRTQQEDSAVYLCASSLQRAGNEQFFGPGTRLTVL.

CDR3 region: CASSAPGTGNTIYF. The CDR3 DNA follows: TGTGCCAGCAGCGCGCCAGGAACTGGAAACACCATATATTTT. This rearrangement joins TRBV9 to TRBJ1-3; no firm D call. Looked up from germline, CDR1 is SGDLS and CDR2 is YYNGEE. V was clipped by 3 bases and J by 2 bases, with 9 bases between them. This CDR3 comprises 14 residues. Full variable domain (outside the CDR3, taken from reference TRBV9 and TRBJ1-3): DSGVTQTPKHLITATGQRVTLRCSPRSGDLSVYWYQQSLDQGLQFLIQYYNGEERAKGNILERFSAQQFPDLHSELNLSSLELGDSALYFCASSAPGTGNTIYFGEGSWLTVV.

This chain joins TRBV5-4 and TRBJ1-4; 9 positions agree with TRBD1. The CDR3 spans 16 residues. Per germline, CDR1 SGHNT and CDR2 YYREEE (reference sequence). Trimming cost V 3 bases and J 5 bases; bases outside gene matches: 8. This chain's CDR3 is CASSSGRDRANEKLFF. In DNA form, the CDR3 reads TGTGCCAGCAGCTCGGGACGGGACAGGGCGAATGAAAAACTGTTTTTT. Filled out from reference TRBV5-4 and TRBJ1-4, the complete variable domain reads ETGVTQSPTHLIKTRGQQVTLRCSSQSGHNTVSWYQQALGQGPQFIFQYYREEENGRGNFPPRFSGLQFPNYSSELNVNALELDDSALYLCASSSGRDRANEKLFFGSGTQLSVL.

The chain employs TRBV7-8 and TRBJ2-1, with TRBD2 matching 10 bases. This CDR3 is 21 amino acids long. The germline CDR1 and CDR2 sequences are SGHVS and FQNEAQ. The V and J ends lost 1 base and 4 bases, in that order; junction bases with no gene match: 19. The chain's CDR3 is CASSLVSGMKREGRGYNEQFF. The CDR3 DNA is TGTGCCAGCAGCTTAGTCTCGGGGATGAAGCGGGAGGGCCGGGGATACAATGAGCAGTTCTTC. The full variable domain, completed using reference TRBV7-8 and TRBJ2-1, is GAGVSQSPRYKVAKRGQDVALRCDPISGHVSLFWYQQALGQGPEFLTYFQNEAQLDKSGLPSDRFFAERPEGSVSTLKIQRTQQEDSAVYLCASSLVSGMKREGRGYNEQFFGPGTRLTVL.

The rearrangement joins TRBV5-1 to TRBJ1-1; D ambiguous. Trimming cost V 1 base and J 2 bases, with 6 bases left between them. This CDR3 is 13 amino acids long. Germline CDR1 SGHRS, CDR2 YFSETQ. CDR3 coding DNA: TGCGCCAGCAGCTTGACCTATAACACTGAAGCTTTCTTT. This gives the protein CASSLTYNTEAFF.

V and J are TRBV25-1 and TRBJ2-1; D may be TRBD2 (5 bases). The CDR3 runs 14 residues. CDR1 and CDR2 (germline): MGHDK, SYGVNS. Trimming stripped 3 bases from V and 9 bases from J, with 15 bases between. As DNA, the CDR3 is TGTGCCAGCAGTGATCCGAGCGGACTCTTTGAGCAGTTCTTC. Its translation: CASSDPSGLFEQFF.

The chain uses TRBV24-1 and TRBJ2-1; 10 bases line up with TRBD1. The CDR3 is made up of 15 amino acids. Per germline, CDR1 KGHDR and CDR2 SFDVKD. Trimming removed 3 bases from V and 9 bases from J; junction bases left unmatched: 7. The DNA of the CDR3 is TGTGCCACCAGTGATCCCTGGACAGGGGGGCCTGAGCAGTTCTTC. Protein product: CATSDPWTGGPEQFF.

V gene TRBV11-2 combines with J gene TRBJ1-2, with 7 bases lining up with TRBD1. CDR1 is SGHAT and CDR2 is FQNNGV in the germline V gene. The junction had 2 bases not matched to a gene; V was cut back by 0 bases and J by 7 bases. The CDR3 runs 13 residues. The CDR3 protein is CASSLDWTGGYTF. The CDR3 DNA sequence: TGTGCCAGCAGCTTAGATTGGACAGGTGGCTACACCTTC.

The rearrangement links TRBV12-3 or TRBV12-4 to TRBJ1-2; D remains ambiguous. The CDR3 consists of 13 residues. Deletions cut 6 bases from V and 5 bases from J, with 13 bases between. The DNA for the CDR3 is TGTGCCAGCAGCCTCCGGACGGGGTATGGCTACACCTTC. The encoded protein is CASSLRTGYGYTF.

The V call is TRBV19, the J call TRBJ1-1; a possible D gene is TRBD1 (6 bases). Germline values: CDR1 LNHDA, CDR2 SQIVND (reference sequence). This CDR3 is built from 14 residues. The V gene lost 7 bases and the J gene lost 1 base, with 13 bases spanning the gap. For the CDR3, the DNA is TGTGCCAGTATTATTGCGGGGGCGAACACTGAAGCTTTCTTT. Translation: CASIIAGANTEAFF.

V and J are TRBV11-2 and TRBJ2-7; TRBD1 aligns across 12 bases. Unmatched junction bases numbered 15, after V lost 5 bases and J lost 4 bases. The germline gives CDR1 SGHAT, CDR2 FQNNGV. CDR3 length: 18 amino acids. The CDR3 loop is CASSPIARDRGRRYEQYF. CDR3 bases: TGTGCCAGCAGCCCGATAGCCCGGGACAGGGGGCGAAGATACGAGCAGTACTTC. The variable domain in full, with the rest retrieved from reference TRBV11-2 and TRBJ2-7, is EAGVAQSPRYKIIEKRQSVAFWCNPISGHATLYWYQQILGQGPKLLIQFQNNGVVDDSQLPKDRFSAERLKGVDSTLKIQPAKLEDSAVYLCASSPIARDRGRRYEQYFGPGTRLTVT.

Turning to this clone: A read error may produce the germline difference seen at one junction end. The chain combines TRBV7-7 with TRBJ2-2; TRBD1 matches at 10 bases. CDR1 and CDR2 (germline): SSHAT, FNYEAQ (reference sequence). The CDR3 sequence is 18 residues long. Here the CDR3 DNA reads TGTGCTAGCAGCTGGGGACAGGGGCCTATCGATGGGTCCGGGGAGCTGTTTTTT. Translated, it gives CASSWGQGPIDGSGELFF.

The gene calls are TRBV7-9 and TRBJ2-7; possibly TRBD1 for D (5 bases). CDR3 length: 14 amino acids. Germline V gives CDR1 SEHNR, CDR2 FQNEAQ (reference sequence). Trimming stripped 5 bases from V and 1 base from J, with 12 bases between. The CDR3 nucleotides read TGTGCCAGCAGCCCAGCACAGGATTCCTACGAGCAGTACTTC. Translation gives CASSPAQDSYEQYF.

The chain is built from TRBV19 and TRBJ1-3; the D gene is possibly TRBD1 (6 bases). The ends were cut back, 10 bases at V and 0 bases at J, with 13 bases in the middle. Per germline, CDR1 LNHDA and CDR2 SQIVND (reference sequence). The CDR3 is 14 amino acids. The CDR3 DNA reads TGTGCCACCGGAGGACAGCCCTCTGGAAACACCATATATTTT. This codes for CATGGQPSGNTIYF.

This chain uses TRBV24-1 with TRBJ2-3; TRBD1 might be the D (5 bases). The CDR3 extends over 14 amino acids. The V gene lost 4 bases and the J gene lost 8 bases, with 15 bases spanning the gap. CDR1 is KGHDR, CDR2 SFDVKD, per germline. The CDR3 region has the DNA TGTGCCACCAGTGACAGGGTTCGAAGTCGTACGCAGTATTTT. Translating it yields CATSDRVRSRTQYF.

The J gene is TRBJ2-7, the V gene TRBV4-2; 11 bases map to TRBD2. The germline V gene has CDR1 LGHNA and CDR2 YNFKEQ. The V segment lost 1 base and the J segment 0 bases; nucleotides outside the gene matches: 8. The CDR3 length is 18 residues. The DNA of the CDR3 is TGTGCCAGCAGCCAAGCTCCCGGACTAGCGGGTGTCTCCTACGAGCAGTACTTC. It codes for CASSQAPGLAGVSYEQYF.

In its sample, this clone was seen once. The chain uses TRBV2 and TRBJ1-2; maybe TRBD1 (5 bases). With 8 bases removed from V and 1 base from J, the gap between germline ends came to 11 bases. The CDR3 loop spans 13 amino acids. CDR1 and CDR2 from the germline V gene are SNHLY and FYNNEI. CDR3 DNA: TGTGCCAGCTCGGGACTGAATAACTATGGCTACACCTTC. Translation: CASSGLNNYGYTF.

The rearrangement joins TRBV6-4 to TRBJ1-2; 10 bases match TRBD1. The germline gives CDR1 MRHNA, CDR2 SNTAGT. With V trimmed by 5 bases and J by 3 bases, 3 bases remained unmatched. The CDR3 runs to 14 residues. The CDR3 protein is CASSSGTGDYGYTF. CDR3 DNA: TGTGCCAGCAGTTCCGGGACAGGGGACTATGGCTACACCTTC.

The chain joins TRBV30 to TRBJ1-5; 7 positions match TRBD1. Looked up from germline, CDR1 is GTSNPN and CDR2 is SVGIG (reference sequence). The V gene end was trimmed by 2 bases and the J gene end by 4 bases; junction bases not matched to a gene: 2. The CDR3 extends over 13 amino acids. CDR3 sequence (DNA): TGTGCCTGGAGTACAGGGGAGAATCAGCCCCAGCATTTT. It codes for CAWSTGENQPQHF. Full variable domain (remainder filled in from reference TRBV30 and TRBJ1-5): SQTIHQWPATLVQPVGSPLSLECTVEGTSNPNLYWYRQAAGRGLQLLFYSVGIGQISSEVPQNLSASRPQDRQFILSSKKLLLSDSGFYLCAWSTGENQPQHFGDGTRLSIL.

The J gene is TRBJ2-7, the V gene TRBV28; TRBD2 aligns across 8 bases. Germline CDR1 MDHEN, CDR2 SYDVKM. The trim removed 5 bases at V and 6 bases at J, leaving 15 bases unmatched. CDR3 size: 16 residues. CDR3 sequence (DNA): TGTGCCAGCAGTCCTTTACGGGAGGGAGTAAGGTCCGAGCAGTACTTC. The encoded protein is CASSPLREGVRSEQYF.